This TCR beta chain was identified in a study of CD8 T cells in ankylosing spondylitis (dated by TCRdb to 2015 to 2018). General notes on the study: The study profiled T cell receptor beta repertoires in healthy donors and ankylosing spondylitis patients to find disease-linked TCR variants. The whole study cohort included roughly 110 healthy donors and under 30 ankylosing spondylitis patients. Peripheral blood was sampled, and synovial fluid was additionally collected from ankylosing spondylitis patients.

On the study overall, not on this receptor specifically: Some motif variants were previously reported in synovial fluid and blood of reactive arthritis patients, suggesting common disease-initiation mechanisms. In peripheral blood, the disease-linked clones were found at relatively low frequencies and had a CD8+ phenotype. According to the report, matched synovial fluid samples from ankylosing spondylitis patients were significantly enriched for the disease-linked clones. Blood from ankylosing spondylitis patients appeared to be characterized by a TCR beta motif made up of about 8 highly homologous amino acid variants.

Notes on this clonotype: The target of this receptor is not known. Mismatch with germline at one junction end may stem from a read error.

The CDR3 covers 13 residues, taking in both the cysteine and the phenylalanine. Only the CDR3 part of the read is kept: 39 bases, read in frame from the first base. Based on the germline V gene (reference sequence), the CDR1 and CDR2 sequences are DFQATT and SNEGSKA. Instrument on record: Illumina HiSeq 2500. TCR beta libraries were prepared by quantitative 5'-RACE with molecular barcodes. The authors' analysis ran thus. A new computational method based on a probabilistic model of VDJ rearrangement was used to identify disease-linked TCR variants. Using fastp trimming at Q25 and MiXCR clonotype assembly, TCRdb reanalyzed the public sequencing data and kept in-frame beta chains. Rows matching on CDR3 protein sequence are summarized as one entry with the most common DNA and genes. These V and J calls rely on TCRdb rather than the paper's analysis. Present in this sample are under 250,000 distinct CDR3 sequences, 20% to 30% of which were seen just once. Jointly, the top ten make up 5% to 7.5% of the sample.

This TCR was recovered from a male donor with ankylosing spondylitis or in good health (not recorded which). Sequencing used blood, either unsorted or a sorted T cell fraction (not recorded which). The chain uses TRBV20-1 and TRBJ2-5; the D region is possibly TRBD1 or TRBD2, each matching across 5 bases. The CDR3 here reads CSGRSIREETQYF. The base sequence is TGCAGTGGTAGAAGTATCAGGGAGGAGACCCAGTACTTC.